What follows are 15 T cell receptor beta chains derived from one specimen sequenced in a study of Ad26.COV2.S vaccination and SARS-CoV-2 variants. Treatment reported: some 20 received Ad26.COV2.S at low or high dose, single or two shots; about 5 received placebo; per-sample allocation not given. Collection of the samples took place on day 63 after the first injection of vaccine or placebo. The protocol was immunoSEQ multiplex PCR, while the TCRdb copy is restricted to in-frame clones and leaves out a portion. The table lists 350,000 to 500,000 clones, around 89% of them singletons. The sequencing used peripheral blood, collected in a trial of Ad26.COV2.S vaccine versus placebo. These receptor sequences come from a person between 18 and 65 years old who received the Ad26.COV2.S COVID-19 vaccine or a placebo.

CDR3 loop: CASSVGQGGYEQYF. CDR3 sequence (DNA): TGTGCCAGCAGCGTAGGACAGGGAGGTTACGAGCAGTACTTC. The chain recombines TRBV9 with TRBJ2-7, with TRBD1 as a possible D gene (7 bases). Germline V gene lookup returns CDR1 SGDLS and CDR2 YYNGEE. This CDR3 region has 14 residues. Trimming cost V 0 bases and J 4 bases, with 11 bases left between them.

This clone turned up a few times. The chain joins TRBV20-1 to TRBJ2-7; no clear D gene. This CDR3 region has 10 residues. Germline lookup yields CDR1 DFQATT and CDR2 SNEGSKA (reference sequence). Trimming removed 2 bases at V and 3 bases at J, with 2 bases between. CDR3 loop: CSARYYEQYF. CDR3 nucleotides: TGCAGTGCTAGATACTACGAGCAGTACTTC.

The chain joins TRBV10-2 to TRBJ1-5, with D unresolved. CDR3 length equals 14 residues. V lost 5 bases to trimming and J lost 0 bases, with 8 bases between them. The germline V gene has CDR1 WSHSY and CDR2 SAAADI. The CDR3 sequence is CASSSGYSNQPQHF. The CDR3 DNA follows: TGCGCCAGCAGTTCAGGTTATAGCAATCAGCCCCAGCATTTT.

This chain joins TRBV7-2 and TRBJ2-3; D is uncertain. Germline CDR1 and CDR2: SGHTA and FQGNSA. The CDR3 contains 12 residues. Trimming pared 4 bases from V and 6 bases from J, leaving 8 bases between. The CDR3 reads CASSSTSDTQYF. The DNA of the CDR3 is TGTGCCAGCAGCTCCACGTCGGATACGCAGTATTTT.

The J gene is TRBJ1-1, the V gene TRBV19; perhaps TRBD1 as D (5 bases). Germline V lookup: CDR1 LNHDA, CDR2 SQIVND (reference sequence). The CDR3 covers 15 residues. V gave up 0 bases and J gave up 6 bases, with 14 bases separating them. CDR3 loop: CASSIDLWGVAEAFF. CDR3 coding DNA: TGTGCCAGTAGTATAGATCTATGGGGGGTGGCTGAAGCTTTCTTT.

This chain connects TRBV5-6 to TRBJ2-7; TRBD1 is a possible D gene (6 bases). V dropped 1 base and J dropped 5 bases, with 16 bases sitting between them. Germline V CDR1 and CDR2: SGHDT, YYEEEE. The CDR3 loop spans 15 amino acids. CDR3 in DNA: TGTGCCAGCAGCTTGTTCCCACAGGGAATCGACGAGCAGTACTTC. Translating it yields CASSLFPQGIDEQYF.

This clone was recorded only once. This chain uses TRBV30 with TRBJ1-1; no definite D call. The germline gives CDR1 GTSNPN, CDR2 SVGIG (reference sequence). V was pared by 1 base and J by 0 bases, with 6 bases between. The CDR3 is 13 amino acids. The CDR3 DNA reads as TGTGCCTGGAGTGGTGAAATGAACACTGAAGCTTTCTTT. It yields the protein CAWSGEMNTEAFF.

This chain uses TRBV29-1 with TRBJ1-2; perhaps TRBD1 as D (6 bases). The V and J ends lost 3 bases and 7 bases respectively, with 12 bases between them. The length of the CDR3 is 12 residues. CDR1 SQVTM and CDR2 ANQGSEA come from the germline V gene. Here the CDR3 reads CSVEVGGSGYTF. The CDR3 DNA is TGCAGCGTTGAGGTAGGGGGAAGTGGCTACACCTTC.

The chain is built from TRBV3-1 (or the pseudogene TRBV3-2) and TRBJ1-4; no clear D gene. Trimming removed 2 bases from V and 7 bases from J, with 11 bases in between. This CDR3 has 14 amino acids. Germline CDR1 is LGHDT and CDR2 is YNNKEL (reference sequence). CDR3 loop: CASSQMRLSEKLFF. CDR3 sequence (DNA): TGTGCCAGCAGCCAAATGCGCTTGAGTGAAAAACTGTTTTTT.

The chain employs TRBV11-3 and TRBJ2-2; 7 bases are a match to TRBD1. V lost 5 bases, J lost 5 bases, and 8 bases stayed unmatched. Germline CDR1 SGHNT, CDR2 YENEEA. CDR3 size: 15 residues. The CDR3 spells CASSTRTGDTGELFF. The CDR3, as DNA: TGTGCCAGCAGCACCCGGACAGGCGATACCGGGGAGCTGTTTTTT.

This clone has only one observation. This chain uses TRBV6-2 or TRBV6-3 with TRBJ2-1; the D call may be TRBD1 or TRBD2 (5 bases each). The length of the CDR3 is 16 residues. V was clipped by 4 bases and J by 0 bases, with 13 bases between them. In germline, CDR1 is MNHEY, CDR2 SVGEGT. The CDR3 DNA follows: TGTGCCAGCAGTTTTCTAGGGACGAGCTCCTACAATGAGCAGTTCTTC. This sequence encodes CASSFLGTSSYNEQFF.

V usage is TRBV6-2 or TRBV6-3 and J usage is TRBJ2-7; TRBD1 agrees at 9 bases. CDR1 is MNHEY, CDR2 SVGEGT, per germline. The CDR3 totals 16 residues. J was trimmed by 3 bases and V by 0 bases; bases with no gene match: 6. The CDR3: CASSYSSPGQGYEQYF. CDR3 DNA: TGTGCCAGCAGTTACTCCTCACCGGGACAGGGCTACGAGCAGTACTTC.

The chain carries TRBV4-1 and TRBJ1-4; 9 bases align to TRBD1. CDR3 length: 17 amino acids. Germline V gene sequence: CDR1 MGHRA, CDR2 YSYEKL. With 6 bases clipped from V and 4 bases from J, the junction kept 12 bases outside the gene matches. The CDR3 DNA reads TGCGCCAGCAGAGTAGGGACAGGGTTGTCTAGTAATGAAAAACTGTTTTTT. Translation: CASRVGTGLSSNEKLFF.

The V call is TRBV6-2 or TRBV6-3, the J call TRBJ2-7; 7 nucleotides match TRBD2. The V gene's germline CDR1 is MNHEY and CDR2 SVGEGT. Trimming at V came to 4 bases and at J to 0 bases, leaving 3 bases not matched to a gene. The CDR3 runs to 14 residues. This CDR3 is CASSSRDYSYEQYF. The CDR3 nucleotides read TGTGCCAGCAGTTCCCGGGACTACTCCTACGAGCAGTACTTC.

This sequence joins TRBV4-1 and TRBJ2-5; 16 bases agree with TRBD2. The CDR3 totals 18 residues. Germline V lookup: CDR1 MGHRA, CDR2 YSYEKL. J was trimmed by 6 bases and V by 8 bases; bases with no gene match: 15. The CDR3 sequence is CASATLGLAGGPGKTQYF. The CDR3 DNA is TGCGCCAGCGCAACCCTGGGACTAGCGGGGGGGCCCGGGAAGACCCAGTACTTC.